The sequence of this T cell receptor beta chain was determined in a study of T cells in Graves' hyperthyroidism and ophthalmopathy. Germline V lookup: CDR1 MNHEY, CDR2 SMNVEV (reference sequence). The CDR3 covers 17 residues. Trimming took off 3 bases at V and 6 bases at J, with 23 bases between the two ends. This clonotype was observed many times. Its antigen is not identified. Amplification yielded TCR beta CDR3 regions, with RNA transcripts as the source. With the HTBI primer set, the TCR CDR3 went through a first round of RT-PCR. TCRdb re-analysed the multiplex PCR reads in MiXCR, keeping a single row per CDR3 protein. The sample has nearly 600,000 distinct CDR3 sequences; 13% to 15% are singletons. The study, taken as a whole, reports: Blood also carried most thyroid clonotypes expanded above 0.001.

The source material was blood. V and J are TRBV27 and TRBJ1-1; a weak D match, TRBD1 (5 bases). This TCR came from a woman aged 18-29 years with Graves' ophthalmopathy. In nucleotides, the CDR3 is TGTGCCAGCAGTTTGGGACCACGCCCGGCCCCCCGGGCTGAAGCTTTCTTT. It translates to CASSLGPRPAPRAEAFF.